This entry concerns a single T cell receptor (beta chain). The entry originates in a study of blood T cell repertoires in COVID-19. Study at large: The United States, Italy and Spain supplied acute and convalescent COVID-19 samples. PBMCs, B-cell-depleted T cells, or T cells provided the cDNA or gDNA that made up the material.

Per the study methods: Reference gene primers were amplified, and this amplification served to estimate nucleated cell counts. This table comes from immunoSEQ multiplex PCR, and its TCRdb copy is limited to in-frame clones, with some not included. V, J and clone size reflect that table, while D and trimming were determined from the DNA. The table records 20,000 to 25,000 clones, roughly 84% of them present only once. In germline, CDR1 is LGHDT, CDR2 YNNKEL (reference sequence). This CDR3 has 14 residues. Between the trimmed V and J ends, which lost 1 base and 1 base, there was a span of 8 bases. What was sequenced was peripheral blood. This receptor was taken from a man in his sixties or seventies with acute or convalescent COVID-19. V usage is TRBV3-1 (or the pseudogene TRBV3-2) and J usage is TRBJ2-7; D gene ambiguous. CDR3 amino acids: CASSQVGRSYEQYF. The CDR3, as DNA: TGTGCCAGCAGCCAAGTAGGCAGGTCCTACGAGCAGTACTTC.